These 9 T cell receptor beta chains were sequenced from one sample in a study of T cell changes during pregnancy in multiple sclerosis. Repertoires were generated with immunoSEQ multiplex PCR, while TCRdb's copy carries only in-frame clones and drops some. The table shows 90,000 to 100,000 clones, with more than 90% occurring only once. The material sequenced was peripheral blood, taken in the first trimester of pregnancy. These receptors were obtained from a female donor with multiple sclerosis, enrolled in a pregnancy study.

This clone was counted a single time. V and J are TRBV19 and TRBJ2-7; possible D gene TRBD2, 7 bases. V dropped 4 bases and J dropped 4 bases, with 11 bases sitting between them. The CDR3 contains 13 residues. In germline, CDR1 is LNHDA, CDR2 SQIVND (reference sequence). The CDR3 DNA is TGTGCCAGTAGTAGCGGGGGCATTTACGAGCAGTACTTC. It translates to CASSSGGIYEQYF.

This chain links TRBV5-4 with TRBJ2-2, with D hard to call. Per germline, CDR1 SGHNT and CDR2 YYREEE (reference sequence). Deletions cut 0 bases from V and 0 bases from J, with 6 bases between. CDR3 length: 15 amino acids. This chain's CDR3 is CASSLASTNTGELFF. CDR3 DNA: TGTGCCAGCAGCTTGGCTAGTACGAACACCGGGGAGCTGTTTTTT. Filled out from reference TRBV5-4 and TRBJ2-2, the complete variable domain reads ETGVTQSPTHLIKTRGQQVTLRCSSQSGHNTVSWYQQALGQGPQFIFQYYREEENGRGNFPPRFSGLQFPNYSSELNVNALELDDSALYLCASSLASTNTGELFFGEGSRLTVL.

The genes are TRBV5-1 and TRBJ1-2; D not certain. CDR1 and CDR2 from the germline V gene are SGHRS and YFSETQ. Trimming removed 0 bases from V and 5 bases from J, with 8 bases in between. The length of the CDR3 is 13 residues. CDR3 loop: CASSLDGGYGYTF. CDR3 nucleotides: TGCGCCAGCAGCTTGGATGGAGGGTATGGCTACACCTTC.

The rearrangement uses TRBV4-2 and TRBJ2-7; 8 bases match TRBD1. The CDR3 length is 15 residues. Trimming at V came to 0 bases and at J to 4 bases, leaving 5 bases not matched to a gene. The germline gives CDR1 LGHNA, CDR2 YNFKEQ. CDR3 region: CASSQDGTGGYEQYF. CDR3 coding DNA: TGTGCCAGCAGCCAAGACGGCACAGGGGGTTACGAGCAGTACTTC.

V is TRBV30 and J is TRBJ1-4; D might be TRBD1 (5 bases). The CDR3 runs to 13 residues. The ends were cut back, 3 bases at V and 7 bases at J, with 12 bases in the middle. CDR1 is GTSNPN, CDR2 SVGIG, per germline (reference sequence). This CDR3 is CAWSRDSGEKLFF. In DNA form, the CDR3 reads TGTGCCTGGAGCCGGGACTCGGGTGAAAAACTGTTTTTT. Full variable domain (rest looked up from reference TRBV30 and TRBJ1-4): SQTIHQWPATLVQPVGSPLSLECTVEGTSNPNLYWYRQAAGRGLQLLFYSVGIGQISSEVPQNLSASRPQDRQFILSSKKLLLSDSGFYLCAWSRDSGEKLFFGSGTQLSVL.

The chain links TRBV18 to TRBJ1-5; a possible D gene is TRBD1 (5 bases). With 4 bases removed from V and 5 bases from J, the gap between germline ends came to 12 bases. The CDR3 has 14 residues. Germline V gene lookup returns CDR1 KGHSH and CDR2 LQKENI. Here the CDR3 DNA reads TGTGCCAGCTCACTGGGGGGTGGGCATCAGCCCCAGCATTTT. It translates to CASSLGGGHQPQHF.

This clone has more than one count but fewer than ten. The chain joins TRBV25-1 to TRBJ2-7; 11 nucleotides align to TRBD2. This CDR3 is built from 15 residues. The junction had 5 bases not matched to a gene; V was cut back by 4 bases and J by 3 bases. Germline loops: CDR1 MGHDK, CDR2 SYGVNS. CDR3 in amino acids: CASSGGLADFYEQYF. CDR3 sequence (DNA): TGTGCCAGCAGTGGGGGACTAGCGGACTTCTACGAGCAGTACTTC.

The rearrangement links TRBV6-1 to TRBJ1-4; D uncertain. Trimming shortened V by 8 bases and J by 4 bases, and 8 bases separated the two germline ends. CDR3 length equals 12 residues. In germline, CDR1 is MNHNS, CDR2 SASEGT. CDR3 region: CASRRSNEKLFF. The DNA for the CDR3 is TGTGCCAGCCGCCGGAGTAATGAAAAACTGTTTTTT.

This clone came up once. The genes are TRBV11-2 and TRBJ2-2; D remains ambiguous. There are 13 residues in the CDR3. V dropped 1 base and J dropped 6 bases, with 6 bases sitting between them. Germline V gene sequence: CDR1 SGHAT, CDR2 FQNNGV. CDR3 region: CASSLAVPGELFF. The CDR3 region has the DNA TGTGCCAGCAGCTTAGCGGTCCCCGGGGAGCTGTTTTTT.